This T cell receptor (beta chain) was obtained from a study of T cell responses to AZD1222 COVID-19 vaccine. As to this clone: Antigen specificity is unknown.

Whole-study findings and limits: Repertoire sampling was restricted to post-peak T cell response timepoints. Only five or six AZD1222 recipients were seropositive at baseline. Reports indicate that nearly half of spike-specific TCRs are directed at unmutated variant regions.

Clones were read by immunoSEQ multiplex PCR, and TCRdb kept only the in-frame ones, dropping some. The sample lists fewer than 150,000 clones, approximately 90% occurring once. CDR1 SEHNR and CDR2 FQNEAQ come from the germline V gene (reference sequence). Trimming cost V 5 bases and J 3 bases; bases outside gene matches: 5. There are 16 residues in the CDR3. The clonotype was recovered from an adult in good health. This sequence joins TRBV7-9 and TRBJ1-5, with 12 bases fitting TRBD1. This specimen consisted of peripheral blood, obtained on day 0 of AZD1222 vaccination. CDR3 nucleotides: TGTGCCAGCAGCCCCGGGACAGGGGGCTTCAATCAGCCCCAGCATTTT. This codes for CASSPGTGGFNQPQHF.